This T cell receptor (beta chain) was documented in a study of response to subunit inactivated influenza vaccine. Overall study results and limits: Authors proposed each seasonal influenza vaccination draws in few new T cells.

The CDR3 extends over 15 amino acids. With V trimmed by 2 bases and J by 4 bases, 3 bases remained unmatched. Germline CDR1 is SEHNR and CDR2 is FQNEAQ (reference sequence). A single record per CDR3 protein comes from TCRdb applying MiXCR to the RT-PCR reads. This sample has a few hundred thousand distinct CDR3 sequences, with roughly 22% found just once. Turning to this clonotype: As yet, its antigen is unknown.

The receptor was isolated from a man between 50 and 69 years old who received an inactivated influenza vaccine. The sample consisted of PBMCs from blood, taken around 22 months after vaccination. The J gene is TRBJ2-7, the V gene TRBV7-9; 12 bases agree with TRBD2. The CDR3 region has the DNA TGTGCCAGCAGCTTAACTAGCGGGGGGCATTACGAGCAGTACTTC. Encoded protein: CASSLTSGGHYEQYF.